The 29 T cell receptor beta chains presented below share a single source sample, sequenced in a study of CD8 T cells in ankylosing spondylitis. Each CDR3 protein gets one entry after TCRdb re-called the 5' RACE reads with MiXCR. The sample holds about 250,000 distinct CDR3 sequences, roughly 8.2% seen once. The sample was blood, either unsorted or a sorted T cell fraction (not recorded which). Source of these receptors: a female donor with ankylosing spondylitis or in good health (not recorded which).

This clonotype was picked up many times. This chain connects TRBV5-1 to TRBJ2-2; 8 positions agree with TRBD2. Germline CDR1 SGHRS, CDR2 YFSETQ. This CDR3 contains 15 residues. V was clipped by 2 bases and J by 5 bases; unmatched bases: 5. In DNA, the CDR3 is TGCGCCAGCAGCTTCCGAGCGGGAGATACCGGGGAGCTGTTTTTT. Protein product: CASSFRAGDTGELFF.

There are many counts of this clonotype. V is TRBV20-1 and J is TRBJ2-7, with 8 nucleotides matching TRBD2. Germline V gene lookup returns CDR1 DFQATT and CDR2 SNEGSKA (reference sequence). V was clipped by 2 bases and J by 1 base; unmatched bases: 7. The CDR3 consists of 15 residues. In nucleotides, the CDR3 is TGCAGTGCTAGAATTCGAGCGGGAGCGTCCTACGAGCAGTACTTC. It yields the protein CSARIRAGASYEQYF.

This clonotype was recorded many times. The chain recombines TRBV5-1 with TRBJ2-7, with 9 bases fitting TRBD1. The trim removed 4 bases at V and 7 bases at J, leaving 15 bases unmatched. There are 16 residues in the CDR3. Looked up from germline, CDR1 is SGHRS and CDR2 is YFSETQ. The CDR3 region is CASSTWWGQGRGEQYF. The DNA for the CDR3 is TGCGCCAGCAGCACCTGGTGGGGACAGGGAAGAGGGGAGCAGTACTTC.

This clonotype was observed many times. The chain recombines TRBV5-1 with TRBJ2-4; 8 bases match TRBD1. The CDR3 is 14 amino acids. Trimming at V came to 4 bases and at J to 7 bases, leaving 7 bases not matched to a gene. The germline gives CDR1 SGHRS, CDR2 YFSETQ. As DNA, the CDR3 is TGCGCCAGCAGCCCCGGGACAGGAGACAACATTCAGTACTTC. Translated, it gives CASSPGTGDNIQYF.

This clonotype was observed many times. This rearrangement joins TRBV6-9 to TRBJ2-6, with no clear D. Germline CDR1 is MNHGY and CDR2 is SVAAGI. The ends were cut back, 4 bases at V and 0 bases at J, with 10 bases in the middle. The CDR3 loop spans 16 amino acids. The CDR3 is CASSSHASSGANVLTF. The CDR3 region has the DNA TGTGCCAGCAGTTCGCACGCGAGCTCTGGGGCCAACGTCCTGACTTTC.

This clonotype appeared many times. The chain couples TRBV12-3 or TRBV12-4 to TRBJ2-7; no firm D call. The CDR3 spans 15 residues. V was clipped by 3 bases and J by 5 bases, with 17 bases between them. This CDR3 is CASSFTLQPADEQYF. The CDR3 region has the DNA TGTGCCAGCAGTTTTACACTACAGCCGGCCGACGAGCAGTACTTC.

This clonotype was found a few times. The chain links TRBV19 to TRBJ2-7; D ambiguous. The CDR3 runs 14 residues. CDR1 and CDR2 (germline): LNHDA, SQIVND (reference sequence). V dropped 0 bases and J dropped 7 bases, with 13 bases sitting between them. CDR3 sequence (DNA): TGTGCCAGTAGTATAGACTCCAGCATCGGGGAGCAGTACTTC. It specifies CASSIDSSIGEQYF.

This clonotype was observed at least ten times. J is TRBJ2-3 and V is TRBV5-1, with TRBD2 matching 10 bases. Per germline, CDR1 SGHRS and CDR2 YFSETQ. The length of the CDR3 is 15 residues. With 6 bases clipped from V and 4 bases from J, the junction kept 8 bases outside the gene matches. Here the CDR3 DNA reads TGCGCCAGCACCAGGTCTCTAGCGGGAGCAGATACGCAGTATTTT. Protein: CASTRSLAGADTQYF. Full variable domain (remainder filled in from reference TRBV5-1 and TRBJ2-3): KAGVTQTPRYLIKTRGQQVTLSCSPISGHRSVSWYQQTPGQGLQFLFEYFSETQRNKGNFPGRFSGRQFSNSRSEMNVSTLELGDSALYLCASTRSLAGADTQYFGPGTRLTVL.

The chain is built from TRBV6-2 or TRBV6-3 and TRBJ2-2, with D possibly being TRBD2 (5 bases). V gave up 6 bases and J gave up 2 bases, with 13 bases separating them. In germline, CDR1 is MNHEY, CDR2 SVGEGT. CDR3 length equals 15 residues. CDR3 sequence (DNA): TGTGCCAGCAGCCCAGCTAGCACCAACACCGGGGAGCTGTTTTTT. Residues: CASSPASTNTGELFF.

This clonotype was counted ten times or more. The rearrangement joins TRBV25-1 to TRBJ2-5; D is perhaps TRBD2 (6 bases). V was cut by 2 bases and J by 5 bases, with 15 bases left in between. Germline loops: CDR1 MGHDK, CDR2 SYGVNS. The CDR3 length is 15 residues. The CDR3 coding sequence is TGTGCCAGCAGTGAACCGCGGGGTAGAGCTGAGACCCAGTACTTC. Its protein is CASSEPRGRAETQYF.

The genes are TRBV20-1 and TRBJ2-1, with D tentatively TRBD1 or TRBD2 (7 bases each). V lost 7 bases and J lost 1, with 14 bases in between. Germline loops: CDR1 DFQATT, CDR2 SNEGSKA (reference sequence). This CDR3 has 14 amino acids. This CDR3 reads CSVTRGGSYNEQFF. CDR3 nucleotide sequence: TGCAGTGTTACCAGGGGGGGGTCCTACAATGAGCAGTTCTTC.

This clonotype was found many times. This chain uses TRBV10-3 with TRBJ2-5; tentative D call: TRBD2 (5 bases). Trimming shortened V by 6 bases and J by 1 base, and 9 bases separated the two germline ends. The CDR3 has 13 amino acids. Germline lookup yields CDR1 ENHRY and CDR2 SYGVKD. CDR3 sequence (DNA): TGTGCCATCAGCCCGAGCGGCCAAGAGACCCAGTACTTC. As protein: CAISPSGQETQYF.

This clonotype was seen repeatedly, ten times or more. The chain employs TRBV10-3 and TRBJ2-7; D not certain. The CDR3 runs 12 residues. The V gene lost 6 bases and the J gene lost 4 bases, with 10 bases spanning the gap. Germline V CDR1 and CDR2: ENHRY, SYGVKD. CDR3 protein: CAISSEAYEQYF. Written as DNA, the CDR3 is TGTGCCATCAGCAGCGAAGCATACGAGCAGTACTTC.

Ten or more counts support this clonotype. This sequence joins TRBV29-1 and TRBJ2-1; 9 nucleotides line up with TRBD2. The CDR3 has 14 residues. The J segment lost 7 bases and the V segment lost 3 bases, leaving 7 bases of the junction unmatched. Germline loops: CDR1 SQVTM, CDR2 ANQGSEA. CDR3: CSVEGREGANEQFF. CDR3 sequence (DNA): TGCAGCGTTGAGGGGCGGGAGGGGGCAAATGAGCAGTTCTTC.

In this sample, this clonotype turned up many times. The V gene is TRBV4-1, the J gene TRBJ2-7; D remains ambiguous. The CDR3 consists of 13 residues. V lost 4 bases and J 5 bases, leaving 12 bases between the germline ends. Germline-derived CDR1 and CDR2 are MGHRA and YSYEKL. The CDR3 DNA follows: TGCGCCAGCAGCCCGAACGCAGGTAACGAGCAGTACTTC. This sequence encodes CASSPNAGNEQYF.

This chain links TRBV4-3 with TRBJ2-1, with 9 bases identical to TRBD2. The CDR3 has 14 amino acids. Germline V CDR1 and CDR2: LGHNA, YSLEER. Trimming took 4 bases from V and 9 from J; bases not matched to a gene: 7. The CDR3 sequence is CASSLAMRGGEQFF. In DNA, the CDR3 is TGCGCCAGCAGCCTAGCGATGCGGGGGGGTGAGCAGTTCTTC.

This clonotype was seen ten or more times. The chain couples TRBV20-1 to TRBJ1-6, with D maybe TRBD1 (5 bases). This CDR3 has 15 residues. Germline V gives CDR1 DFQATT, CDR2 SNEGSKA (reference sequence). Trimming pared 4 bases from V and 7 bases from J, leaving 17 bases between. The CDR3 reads CSAMKFGTVNSPLHF. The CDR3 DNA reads TGCAGTGCTATGAAATTCGGGACGGTGAATTCACCCCTCCACTTT.

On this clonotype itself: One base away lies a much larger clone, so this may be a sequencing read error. The chain's CDR3 is CASSLTLGDMQYF. The CDR3 coding sequence is TGTGCCAGCAGCTTAACACTAGGAGATATGCAGTATTTT. The chain has TRBV5-6 and TRBJ2-3, with D perhaps matching TRBD2 (5 bases). The CDR3 covers 13 residues. The germline CDR1 and CDR2 sequences are SGHDT and YYEEEE.

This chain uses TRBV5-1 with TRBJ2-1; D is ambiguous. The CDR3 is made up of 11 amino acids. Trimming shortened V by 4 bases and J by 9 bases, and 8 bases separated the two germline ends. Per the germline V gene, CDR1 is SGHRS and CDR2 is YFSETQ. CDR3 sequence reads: CASSERGEQFF. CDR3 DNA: TGCGCCAGCAGCGAGCGAGGTGAGCAGTTCTTC.

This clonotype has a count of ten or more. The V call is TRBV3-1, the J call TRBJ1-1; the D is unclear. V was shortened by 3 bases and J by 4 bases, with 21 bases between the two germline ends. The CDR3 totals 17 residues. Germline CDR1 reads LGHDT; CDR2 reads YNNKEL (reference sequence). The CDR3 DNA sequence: TGTGCCAGCAGCCACTTCCCTCTTGGGGAGGAGGGCACTGAAGCTTTCTTT. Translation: CASSHFPLGEEGTEAFF.

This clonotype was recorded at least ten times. Written as DNA, the CDR3 is TGTGCCACCAGCAGAGAATTAAGAGACTTTCAGTACTTC. This sequence encodes CATSRELRDFQYF. The chain has TRBV15 and TRBJ2-4; D remains ambiguous. Germline V gene sequence: CDR1 LNHNV, CDR2 YYDKDF (reference sequence). V dropped 0 bases and J dropped 11 bases, with 11 bases sitting between them. The CDR3 is 13 residues long.

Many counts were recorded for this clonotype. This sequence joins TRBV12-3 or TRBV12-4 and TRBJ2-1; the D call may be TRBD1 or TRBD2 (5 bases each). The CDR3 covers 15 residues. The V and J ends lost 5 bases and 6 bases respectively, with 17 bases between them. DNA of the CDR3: TGTGCCAGCAGTCCTTGGGGGTTTGGGACCAATGAGCAGTTCTTC. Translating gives CASSPWGFGTNEQFF.

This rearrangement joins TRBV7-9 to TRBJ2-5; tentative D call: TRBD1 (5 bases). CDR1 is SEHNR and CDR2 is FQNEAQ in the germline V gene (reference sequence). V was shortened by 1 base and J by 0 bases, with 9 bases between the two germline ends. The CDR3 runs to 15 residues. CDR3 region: CASSLVTGYQETQYF. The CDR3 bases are TGTGCCAGCAGCTTAGTCACAGGCTACCAAGAGACCCAGTACTTC.

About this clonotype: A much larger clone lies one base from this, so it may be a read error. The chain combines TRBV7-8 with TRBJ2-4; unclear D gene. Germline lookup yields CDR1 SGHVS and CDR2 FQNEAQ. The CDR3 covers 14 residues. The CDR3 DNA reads TGTACCAGCAGCCCGTATGGGTCAGGTAACATTCAGTACTTC. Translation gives CTSSPYGSGNIQYF.

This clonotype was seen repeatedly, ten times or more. The DNA of the CDR3 is TGTGCCAGCAGCTTTTCCCCAGGCCTAAATGAAAAACTGTTTTTT. Protein sequence: CASSFSPGLNEKLFF. The rearrangement joins TRBV7-3 to TRBJ1-4, with no clear D. Germline V gene sequence: CDR1 SGHTA, CDR2 FQGTGA. V lost 3 bases, J lost 5 bases, and 13 bases lay in between. The CDR3 extends over 15 amino acids.

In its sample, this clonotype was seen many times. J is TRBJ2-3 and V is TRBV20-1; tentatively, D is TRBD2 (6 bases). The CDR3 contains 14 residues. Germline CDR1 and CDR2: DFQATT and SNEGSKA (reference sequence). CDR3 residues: CSLPLTGLTDTQYF. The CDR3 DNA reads TGCAGCCTGCCTTTAACGGGACTCACAGATACGCAGTATTTT.

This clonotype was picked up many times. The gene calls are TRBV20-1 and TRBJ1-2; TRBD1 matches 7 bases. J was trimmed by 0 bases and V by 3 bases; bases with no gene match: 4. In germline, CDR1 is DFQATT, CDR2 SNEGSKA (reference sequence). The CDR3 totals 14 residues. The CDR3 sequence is CSARKGGPNYGYTF. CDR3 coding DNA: TGCAGTGCTAGGAAAGGGGGCCCTAACTATGGCTACACCTTC.

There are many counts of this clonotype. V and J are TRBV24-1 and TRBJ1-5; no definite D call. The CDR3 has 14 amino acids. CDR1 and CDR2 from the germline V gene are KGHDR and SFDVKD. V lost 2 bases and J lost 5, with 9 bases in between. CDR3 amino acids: CATSDSQIYQPQHF. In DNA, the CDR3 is TGTGCCACCAGTGATTCCCAGATTTATCAGCCCCAGCATTTT.

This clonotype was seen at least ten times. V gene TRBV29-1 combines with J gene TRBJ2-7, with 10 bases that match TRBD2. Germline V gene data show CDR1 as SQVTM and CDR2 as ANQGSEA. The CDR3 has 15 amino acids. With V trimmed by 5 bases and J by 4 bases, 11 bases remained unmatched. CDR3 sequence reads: CSVIQTTSGKYEQYF. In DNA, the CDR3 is TGCAGCGTTATACAGACAACTAGCGGGAAGTACGAGCAGTACTTC.